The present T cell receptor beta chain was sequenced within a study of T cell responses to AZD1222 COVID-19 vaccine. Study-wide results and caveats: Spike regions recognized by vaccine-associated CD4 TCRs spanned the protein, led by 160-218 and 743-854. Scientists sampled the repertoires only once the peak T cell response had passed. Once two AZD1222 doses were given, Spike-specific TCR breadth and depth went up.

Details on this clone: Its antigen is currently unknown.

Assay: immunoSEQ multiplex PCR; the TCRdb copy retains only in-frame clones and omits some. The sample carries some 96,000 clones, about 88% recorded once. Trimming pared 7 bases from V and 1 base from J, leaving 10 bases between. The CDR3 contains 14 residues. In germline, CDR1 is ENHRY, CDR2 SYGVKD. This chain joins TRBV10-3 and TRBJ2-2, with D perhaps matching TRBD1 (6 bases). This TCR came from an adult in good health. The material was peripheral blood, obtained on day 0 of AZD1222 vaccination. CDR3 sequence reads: CAITPGQNTGELFF. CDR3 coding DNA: TGTGCCATCACCCCGGGACAGAACACCGGGGAGCTGTTTTTT.